A single sample gave rise to the 15 T cell receptor beta chains below, sequenced in a study of cytomegalovirus exposure and HLA in healthy donors. TCRdb's table, derived via immunoSEQ multiplex PCR, lists solely in-frame clones and lacks some. Here the sample spans about 98,000 clones, 87% being singletons. Sequenced input: PBMCs. All receptors come from a man between 18 and 35 years old in good health and CMV-seropositive.

The V and J genes are TRBV9 and TRBJ2-7; TRBD2 matches at 14 bases. Losses at the gene ends were 3 bases for V and 4 bases for J; bases not matched to a gene: 12. The germline V gene has CDR1 SGDLS and CDR2 YYNGEE. CDR3 length: 18 residues. CDR3 in amino acids: CASSAGLAGGQLRYEQYF. The DNA of the CDR3 is TGTGCCAGCAGCGCAGGACTAGCGGGAGGCCAATTAAGGTACGAGCAGTACTTC.

The rearrangement links TRBV15 to TRBJ2-5; maybe TRBD1 (6 bases). Per the germline V gene, CDR1 is LNHNV and CDR2 is YYDKDF (reference sequence). With 4 bases removed from V and 1 base from J, the gap between germline ends came to 22 bases. The CDR3 spans 18 residues. The CDR3 DNA follows: TGTGCCACCAGCAAATTCCTCACAGGGTTAACACTCCAAGAGACCCAGTACTTC. It translates to CATSKFLTGLTLQETQYF.

This clone has just one count. The chain recombines TRBV5-1 with TRBJ2-3; D is undetermined. The CDR3 totals 15 residues. The V end was cut by 0 bases, the J end by 0 bases, with 8 bases between. Germline V gene sequence: CDR1 SGHRS, CDR2 YFSETQ. This chain's CDR3 is CASSLASRSTDTQYF. The CDR3 DNA reads as TGCGCCAGCAGCTTGGCCAGCAGGAGCACAGATACGCAGTATTTT.

The J gene is TRBJ2-5, the V gene TRBV10-1; TRBD2 agrees at 7 bases. Losses at the gene ends were 0 bases for V and 2 bases for J; bases not matched to a gene: 3. The CDR3 runs to 15 residues. Germline lookup yields CDR1 WNHNN and CDR2 SYGVQD (reference sequence). The CDR3 DNA reads TGCGCCAGCAGTGAGTCGGGGAGGGCGCAAGAGACCCAGTACTTC. Protein: CASSESGRAQETQYF.

The V call is TRBV7-3, the J call TRBJ2-1; 15 nucleotides match TRBD2. J gave up 8 bases and V 5 bases, and 10 bases lay outside the gene matches. The germline gives CDR1 SGHTA, CDR2 FQGTGA. The CDR3 is 17 amino acids. The CDR3 DNA reads TGTGCCAGCAGCCCCGGACTAGCGGGGGGGCCCGTCGATGAGCAGTTCTTC. Its protein product is CASSPGLAGGPVDEQFF.

J is TRBJ2-7 and V is TRBV11-2; weak D call: TRBD1 (6 bases). Germline lookup yields CDR1 SGHAT and CDR2 FQNNGV. This CDR3 is built from 15 residues. Trimming pared 1 base from V and 0 bases from J, leaving 10 bases between. The CDR3 region has the DNA TGTGCCAGCAGCTTAGGTAGGACAGTCTCCTACGAGCAGTACTTC. As protein: CASSLGRTVSYEQYF.

V and J are TRBV7-9 and TRBJ2-1; 12 bases are shared with TRBD2. CDR1 is SEHNR, CDR2 FQNEAQ, per germline (reference sequence). This CDR3 spans 17 amino acids. Unmatched junction bases numbered 5, after V lost 0 bases and J lost 5 bases. The CDR3 coding sequence is TGTGCCAGCAGCTTAGCGTCTAGCGGGAGGGCCCACAATGAGCAGTTCTTC. This gives the protein CASSLASSGRAHNEQFF.

The chain links TRBV5-4 to TRBJ2-7, with D perhaps TRBD1 (6 bases). The CDR3 sequence is 13 residues long. V gave up 1 base and J gave up 5 bases, with 10 bases separating them. Germline V CDR1 and CDR2: SGHNT, YYREEE (reference sequence). The CDR3 region has the DNA TGTGCCAGCAGCTTGCGGACAGCTCACGAGCAGTACTTC. As protein: CASSLRTAHEQYF.

The CDR3 loop is CASSLSGLEEKLFF. The CDR3 DNA reads as TGTGCCAGCAGTTTATCGGGACTGGAAGAAAAACTGTTTTTT. J is TRBJ1-4 and V is TRBV28, with D possibly being TRBD1 (5 bases). Trimming removed 1 base from V and 8 bases from J, with 11 bases in between. The germline gives CDR1 MDHEN, CDR2 SYDVKM. The CDR3 consists of 14 residues.

The chain recombines TRBV11-2 with TRBJ2-5, with D possibly TRBD2 on 6 matching bases. The CDR3 sequence is 14 residues long. V shed 2 bases and J shed 3 bases, with 10 bases lying between them. Germline V gene lookup returns CDR1 SGHAT and CDR2 FQNNGV. DNA for the CDR3: TGTGCCAGCAGCTTATATACGGGGGAAGAGACCCAGTACTTC. Translated, it gives CASSLYTGEETQYF. The full variable domain, in which reference TRBV11-2 and TRBJ2-5 provide the parts outside the CDR3, is EAGVAQSPRYKIIEKRQSVAFWCNPISGHATLYWYQQILGQGPKLLIQFQNNGVVDDSQLPKDRFSAERLKGVDSTLKIQPAKLEDSAVYLCASSLYTGEETQYFGPGTRLLVL.

The chain recombines TRBV2 with TRBJ1-1; D not resolved. The V end was cut by 4 bases, the J end by 0 bases, with 9 bases between. The CDR3 loop spans 14 amino acids. In germline, CDR1 is SNHLY, CDR2 FYNNEI. As DNA, the CDR3 is TGTGCCAGCAGTGTGGGCAGACTGAACACTGAAGCTTTCTTT. The encoded protein is CASSVGRLNTEAFF.

V usage is TRBV10-3 and J usage is TRBJ2-1; 7 nucleotides agree with TRBD1. V shed 6 bases, J shed 7 bases, and the junction held 18 bases outside the gene matches. Germline assignment: CDR1 ENHRY and CDR2 SYGVKD. The CDR3 length is 17 residues. CDR3 nucleotides: TGTGCCATCAGGGGTGTTCTCTGCGAACAGGGGATGAATGAGCAGTTCTTC. It codes for CAIRGVLCEQGMNEQFF.

DNA of the CDR3: TGCGCCAGCAGCCCAAGACAGGGAATTCCCTACGAGCAGTACTTC. Encoded protein: CASSPRQGIPYEQYF. This chain connects TRBV5-1 to TRBJ2-7; 7 nucleotides agree with TRBD1. V lost 4 bases, J lost 2 bases, and 9 bases stayed unmatched. CDR3 length: 15 residues. From germline, CDR1 is SGHRS and CDR2 YFSETQ.

The V and J genes are TRBV7-2 and TRBJ2-1; possibly TRBD2 for D (6 bases). This CDR3 has 13 residues. Germline-derived CDR1 and CDR2 are SGHTA and FQGNSA. Trimming took 4 bases from V and 10 from J, leaving 14 bases between them. CDR3 DNA: TGTGCCAGCAGCTCTCAGCGGGCTGAGGAGCAGTTCTTC. Amino acid sequence: CASSSQRAEEQFF.

V gene TRBV7-3 combines with J gene TRBJ2-1, with a weak D call TRBD1 (5 bases). CDR3 size: 13 residues. V was shortened by 0 bases and J by 9 bases, with 9 bases between the two germline ends. The V gene's germline CDR1 is SGHTA and CDR2 FQGTGA. CDR3 DNA sequence: TGTGCCAGCAGCTTAACTGGGGCCAGTGAGCAGTTCTTC. Its translation: CASSLTGASEQFF.